The rows below give T cell receptor beta chains drawn from one sample of a study of response to subunit inactivated influenza vaccine. From the RT-PCR reads, TCRdb called clonotypes with MiXCR, one entry per CDR3 protein. This table holds a few hundred thousand distinct CDR3 sequences, 22% found once. The sample was PBMCs from blood, taken about 20 months after vaccination. These receptors were taken from a man between 50 and 69 years old who received an inactivated influenza vaccine. Both conserved end residues are part of each CDR3. The D gene is left open where the match is weak. Clone size, where shown, is once, few, many, or a class for clones that have expanded.

D | J | V | size | CDR3 | DNA
. | TRBJ1-4 | TRBV5-1 | many | CASSLSGRGEKLFF | TGCGCCAGCAGCTTGTCGGGTAGGGGAGAAAAACTGTTTTTT
. | TRBJ2-7 | TRBV29-1 | . | CSVVWTASYEQYF | TGCAGCGTTGTATGGACAGCCTCCTACGAGCAGTACTTC
. | TRBJ2-5 | TRBV10-3 | few | CAIREDRKETQYF | TGTGCCATCAGGGAGGACAGAAAAGAGACCCAGTACTTC
. | TRBJ1-1 | TRBV2 | . | CAFRGGGTEAFF | TGTGCCTTCAGGGGCGGAGGGACTGAAGCTTTCTTT
TRBD1 | TRBJ1-2 | TRBV10-3 | few | CAISGGQTIDGYTF | TGTGCCATCAGTGGGGGACAGACGATTGATGGCTACACCTTC
. | TRBJ2-7 | TRBV6-2/TRBV6-3 | . | CASSLTGGVTYEQYF | TGTGCCAGCAGTCTCACTGGGGGAGTGACCTACGAGCAGTACTTC
TRBD2 | TRBJ2-1 | TRBV19 | few | CASSIAPTSGTNNEQFF | TGTGCCAGTAGTATAGCCCCCACTAGCGGGACAAACAATGAGCAGTTCTTC
. | TRBJ2-3 | TRBV28 | . | CASGGVLLADTQYF | TGTGCCAGCGGTGGGGTCTTACTCGCAGATACGCAGTATTTT
. | TRBJ2-7 | TRBV20-1 | few | CSARSSREASYEQYF | TGCAGTGCTAGAAGCTCGAGGGAAGCTAGCTACGAGCAGTACTTC
TRBD1 | TRBJ2-5 | TRBV20-1 | . | CSAPDRGRKTQYF | TGCAGTGCTCCGGACAGGGGTAGGAAGACCCAGTACTTC
. | TRBJ1-3 | TRBV4-3 | . | CASSPEGWDTIYF | TGCGCCAGCAGCCCAGAGGGTTGGGACACCATATATTTT
TRBD1 | TRBJ2-1 | TRBV28 | few | CASLGTASYNEQFF | TGTGCCAGCCTCGGGACAGCCTCCTACAATGAGCAGTTCTTC
TRBD1 | TRBJ1-2 | TRBV5-1 | many | CASSLGQANYGYTF | TGTGCCAGCAGCTTGGGACAGGCTAACTATGGCTACACCTTC
TRBD1 | TRBJ1-4 | TRBV6-1 | few | CASSDTGAFNEKLFF | TGTGCCAGCAGTGACACAGGGGCCTTTAATGAAAAACTGTTTTTT
TRBD2 | TRBJ2-7 | TRBV28 | many | CASSLILAGGYEQYF | TGTGCCAGCAGTTTAATCCTAGCGGGAGGCTACGAGCAGTACTTC
TRBD1 | TRBJ2-5 | TRBV20-1 | . | CSPTGVHGETQYF | TGCAGTCCCACAGGGGTTCATGGGGAGACCCAGTACTTC
TRBD1 | TRBJ1-2 | TRBV6-5 | many | CASSYPGTGGAGYTF | TGTGCCAGCAGTTACCCCGGGACAGGAGGAGCTGGCTACACCTTC
. | TRBJ2-7 | TRBV4-2 | few | CASSQDGSRLTYEQYF | TGTGCCAGCAGCCAAGATGGGTCGCGACTGACCTACGAGCAGTACTTC
. | TRBJ2-4 | TRBV4-1 | . | CASSPPVGAKNIQYF | TGCGCCAGCAGCCCTCCCGTAGGAGCCAAAAACATTCAGTACTTC
. | TRBJ1-1 | TRBV5-4 | . | CASSRGPRTNTEAFF | TGTGCCAGCAGCCGGGGACCTCGGACGAACACTGAAGCTTTCTTT
TRBD2 | TRBJ2-2 | TRBV5-5 | few | CASSWRGLPEHTGELFF | TGTGCCAGCAGCTGGCGGGGACTACCGGAACACACCGGGGAGCTGTTTTTT
. | TRBJ1-5 | TRBV27 | few | CASSVRAAVNQPQHF | TGTGCCAGCAGTGTACGGGCAGCTGTAAATCAGCCCCAGCATTTT
TRBD1 | TRBJ2-7 | TRBV5-1 | few | CASSPRTGNVIGEQYF | TGCGCCAGCAGCCCTCGGACAGGGAATGTCATAGGGGAGCAGTACTTC
. | TRBJ2-7 | TRBV10-3 | . | CAIRGSRYEQYF | TGTGCCATCAGGGGTTCCCGCTACGAGCAGTACTTC
TRBD1 | TRBJ1-1 | TRBV20-1 | many | CSAAADRLNTEAFF | TGCAGTGCCGCCGCGGACAGGCTGAACACTGAAGCTTTCTTT
TRBD2 | TRBJ2-1 | TRBV6-1 | . | CASSPPGLARSYNEQFF | TGTGCCAGCAGTCCCCCGGGACTAGCGCGGTCCTACAATGAGCAGTTCTTC
TRBD1 | TRBJ1-2 | TRBV6-5 | . | CASSYRGTGIVRGGYTF | TGTGCCAGCAGTTACCGAGGGACAGGGATTGTGAGGGGTGGCTACACCTTC
. | TRBJ1-5 | TRBV30 | . | CAWSVSGNQPQHF | TGTGCCTGGAGTGTCTCCGGCAATCAGCCCCAGCATTTT
. | TRBJ1-3 | TRBV3-1 | few | CASSLVGGRLSSGNTIYF | TGTGCCAGCAGCCTAGTTGGGGGGCGCCTGAGCTCTGGAAACACCATATATTTT
. | TRBJ1-2 | TRBV10-1 | . | CASALQRVANYGYTF | TGCGCCAGCGCGTTGCAGAGGGTCGCTAACTATGGCTACACCTTC
. | TRBJ1-2 | TRBV9 | few | CASSVGGYRAPAGYTF | TGTGCCAGCAGCGTGGGGGGTTACAGGGCACCAGCTGGCTACACCTTC
. | TRBJ2-2 | TRBV20-1 | . | CSARGQGITGELFF | TGCAGTGCTCGGGGACAAGGGATCACCGGGGAGCTGTTTTTT
. | TRBJ1-2 | TRBV5-1 | few | CASSLAGVGGYTF | TGCGCCAGCAGCTTGGCAGGGGTTGGTGGCTACACCTTC
TRBD2 | TRBJ2-1 | TRBV5-5 | . | CASSNAGRDLDEQFF | TGTGCCAGCAGTAATGCCGGGAGGGATCTAGATGAGCAGTTCTTC
TRBD1 | TRBJ1-6 | TRBV12-3/TRBV12-4 | . | CASSYRGRNSPLHF | TGTGCCAGCAGCTACAGGGGGCGGAATTCACCCCTCCACTTT
TRBD2 | TRBJ2-3 | TRBV4-2 | few | CASSQESREGLTDTQYF | TGTGCCAGCAGCCAAGAATCGCGGGAGGGCCTCACAGATACGCAGTATTTT
. | TRBJ1-5 | TRBV12-3/TRBV12-4 | . | CASSLIEDQPQHF | TGTGCCAGCAGTTTAATAGAGGATCAGCCCCAGCATTTT
TRBD2 | TRBJ2-1 | TRBV12-3/TRBV12-4 | few | CDSSLAGGPLF | TGTGACAGCAGTTTAGCGGGAGGGCCGCTCTTC
. | TRBJ2-1 | TRBV29-1 | few | CSVGRVGDNEQFF | TGCAGCGTTGGGAGGGTCGGGGACAATGAGCAGTTCTTC
TRBD1 | TRBJ1-4 | TRBV20-1 | few | CSARDRGRGNEKLFF | TGCAGTGCTAGAGATCGTGGCAGGGGGAATGAAAAACTGTTTTTT
TRBD2 | TRBJ2-1 | TRBV12-3/TRBV12-4 | . | CASSLRAGGPSYNEQFF | TGTGCCAGCAGTTTACGGGCGGGGGGGCCATCCTACAATGAGCAGTTCTTC
. | TRBJ2-7 | TRBV6-6 | . | CASSPGDYEQYF | TGTGCCAGCAGTCCGGGGGACTACGAGCAGTACTTC